This entry describes one TCR beta chain. The sample comes from a study of blood T cell repertoires in COVID-19. Cohort placement rested on clinical history that participants reported themselves. The CDR3 length is 16 residues. J gave up 2 bases and V 5 bases, and 9 bases lay outside the gene matches. Germline V gives CDR1 MNHEY, CDR2 SMNVEV (reference sequence). This table comes from immunoSEQ multiplex PCR, and its TCRdb copy is limited to in-frame clones, with some not included. The table records approximately 170,000 clones, less than 90% of them present only once. The specimen was PBMCs or T cells enriched from blood (not recorded which). The sequence was obtained from a woman aged 50 to 65 who had recovered from COVID-19. This chain uses TRBV27 with TRBJ2-3; TRBD1 matches at 8 bases. The DNA of the CDR3 is TGTGCCAGCAGTAAAACAGGGGGTGGTAACACAGATACGCAGTATTTT. This codes for CASSKTGGGNTDTQYF.